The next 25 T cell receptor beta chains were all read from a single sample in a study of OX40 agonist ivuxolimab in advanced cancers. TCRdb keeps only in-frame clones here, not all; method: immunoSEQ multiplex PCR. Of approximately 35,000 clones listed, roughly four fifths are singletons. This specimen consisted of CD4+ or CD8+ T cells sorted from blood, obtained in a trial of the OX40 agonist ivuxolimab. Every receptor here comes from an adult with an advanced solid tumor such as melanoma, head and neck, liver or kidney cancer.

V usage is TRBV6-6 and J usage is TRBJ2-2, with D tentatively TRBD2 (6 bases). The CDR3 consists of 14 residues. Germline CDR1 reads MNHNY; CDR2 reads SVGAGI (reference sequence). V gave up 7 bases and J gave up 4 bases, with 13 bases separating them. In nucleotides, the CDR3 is TGTGCCAGCATGGGGGGTTTGGGCACCGGGGAGCTGTTTTTT. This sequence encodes CASMGGLGTGELFF.

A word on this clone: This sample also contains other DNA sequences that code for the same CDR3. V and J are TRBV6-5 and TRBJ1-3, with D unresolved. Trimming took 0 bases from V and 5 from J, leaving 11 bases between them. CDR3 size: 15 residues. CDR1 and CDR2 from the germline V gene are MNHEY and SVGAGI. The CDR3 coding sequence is TGTGCCAGCAGTTACTCAGGTTTATCTCGAAACACCATATATTTT. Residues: CASSYSGLSRNTIYF.

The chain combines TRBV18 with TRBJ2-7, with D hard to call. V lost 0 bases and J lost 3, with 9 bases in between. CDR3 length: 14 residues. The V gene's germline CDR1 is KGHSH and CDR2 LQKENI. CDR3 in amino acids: CASSPPWRNYEQYF. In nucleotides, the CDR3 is TGTGCCAGCTCACCACCGTGGAGAAACTACGAGCAGTACTTC.

CDR3 amino acids: CASSRLKLLAGKETQYF. In DNA form, the CDR3 reads TGCGCCAGCAGCCGCCTAAAACTACTAGCGGGGAAAGAGACCCAGTACTTC. This chain uses TRBV4-1 with TRBJ2-5; 10 bases align to TRBD2. V shed 4 bases and J 3 bases; nucleotides not matched to a gene: 11. The CDR3 totals 17 residues. Germline assignment: CDR1 MGHRA and CDR2 YSYEKL.

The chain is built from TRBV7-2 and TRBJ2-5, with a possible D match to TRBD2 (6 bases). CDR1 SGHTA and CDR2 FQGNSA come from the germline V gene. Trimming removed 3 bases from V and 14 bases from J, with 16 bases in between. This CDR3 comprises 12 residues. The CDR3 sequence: CASSLTGTFLYF. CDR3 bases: TGTGCCAGCAGCTTGACCGGGACTTTTCTTTACTTC.

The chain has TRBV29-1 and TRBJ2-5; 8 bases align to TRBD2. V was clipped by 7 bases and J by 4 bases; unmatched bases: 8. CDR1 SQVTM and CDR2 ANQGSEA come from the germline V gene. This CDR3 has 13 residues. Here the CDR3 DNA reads TGCAGCGGCCTGCCGGCGGGGGGAGAGACCCAGTACTTC. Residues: CSGLPAGGETQYF.

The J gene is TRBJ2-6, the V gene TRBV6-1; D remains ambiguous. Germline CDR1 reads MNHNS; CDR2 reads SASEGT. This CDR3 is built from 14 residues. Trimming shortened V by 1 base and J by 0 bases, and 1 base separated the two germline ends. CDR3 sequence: CASSEVSGANVLTF. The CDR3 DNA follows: TGTGCCAGCAGTGAAGTCTCTGGGGCCAACGTCCTGACTTTC.

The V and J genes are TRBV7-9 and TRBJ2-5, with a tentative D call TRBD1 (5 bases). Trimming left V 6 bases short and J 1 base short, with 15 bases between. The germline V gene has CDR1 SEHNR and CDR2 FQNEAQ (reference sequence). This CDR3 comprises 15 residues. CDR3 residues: CASRDYRSSQETQYF. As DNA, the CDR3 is TGTGCCAGCAGAGATTACAGGAGTAGCCAAGAGACCCAGTACTTC.

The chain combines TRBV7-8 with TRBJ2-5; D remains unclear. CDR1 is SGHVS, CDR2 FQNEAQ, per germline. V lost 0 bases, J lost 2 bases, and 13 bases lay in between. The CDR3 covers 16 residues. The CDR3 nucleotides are TGTGCCAGCAGCTTAGCTAGGGTGGGGTCGCAAGAGACCCAGTACTTC. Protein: CASSLARVGSQETQYF.

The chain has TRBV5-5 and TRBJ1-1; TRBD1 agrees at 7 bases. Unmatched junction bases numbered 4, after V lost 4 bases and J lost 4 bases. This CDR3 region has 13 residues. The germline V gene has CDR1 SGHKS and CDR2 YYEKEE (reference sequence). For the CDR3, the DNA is TGTGCCAGCAGCCGAACAGGGGCCACTGAAGCTTTCTTT. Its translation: CASSRTGATEAFF.

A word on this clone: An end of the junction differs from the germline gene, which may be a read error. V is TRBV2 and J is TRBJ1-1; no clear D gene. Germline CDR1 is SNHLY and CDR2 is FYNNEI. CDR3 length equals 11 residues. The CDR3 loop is CASRLRVDAAF. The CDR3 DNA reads TGTGCCAGCAGATTAAGGGTCGACGCTGCTTTT.

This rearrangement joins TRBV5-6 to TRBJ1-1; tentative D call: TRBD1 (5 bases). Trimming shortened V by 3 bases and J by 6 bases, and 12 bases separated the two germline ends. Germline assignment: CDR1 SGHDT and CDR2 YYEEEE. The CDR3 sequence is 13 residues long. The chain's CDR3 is CASSWGPGAEAFF. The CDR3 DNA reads TGTGCCAGCAGCTGGGGCCCGGGCGCTGAAGCTTTCTTT. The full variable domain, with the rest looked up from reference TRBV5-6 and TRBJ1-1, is DAGVTQSPTHLIKTRGQQVTLRCSPKSGHDTVSWYQQALGQGPQFIFQYYEEEERQRGNFPDRFSGHQFPNYSSELNVNALLLGDSALYLCASSWGPGAEAFFGQGTRLTVV.

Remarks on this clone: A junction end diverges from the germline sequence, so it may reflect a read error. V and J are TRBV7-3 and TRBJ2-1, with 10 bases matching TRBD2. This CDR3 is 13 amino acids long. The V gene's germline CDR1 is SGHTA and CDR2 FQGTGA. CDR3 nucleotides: TGTGCCAGCAGCATAATAAGCGGGGGGGCTGAGGTCTTC. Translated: CASSIISGGAEVF.

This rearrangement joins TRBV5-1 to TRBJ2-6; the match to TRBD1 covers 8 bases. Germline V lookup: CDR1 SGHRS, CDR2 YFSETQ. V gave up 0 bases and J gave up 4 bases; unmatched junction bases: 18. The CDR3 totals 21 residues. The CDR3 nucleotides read TGCGCCAGCAGCTTGGAATCGTTTTGGGCGCAGGGGGCGATGGGGGCCAACGTCCTGACTTTC. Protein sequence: CASSLESFWAQGAMGANVLTF.

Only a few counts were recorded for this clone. CDR3 protein: CASSLAPRAEAFF. CDR3 DNA: TGTGCCAGCAGCTTAGCGCCTAGGGCTGAAGCTTTCTTT. The V call is TRBV7-9, the J call TRBJ1-1; D remains unclear. V was clipped by 0 bases and J by 6 bases, with 8 bases between them. The CDR3 has 13 residues. The germline V gene encodes CDR1 SEHNR and CDR2 FQNEAQ (reference sequence).

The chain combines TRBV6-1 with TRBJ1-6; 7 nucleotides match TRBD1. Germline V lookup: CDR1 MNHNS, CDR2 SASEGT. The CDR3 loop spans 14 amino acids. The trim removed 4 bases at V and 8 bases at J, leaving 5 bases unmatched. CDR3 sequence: CASSAGTAHSPLHF. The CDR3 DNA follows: TGTGCCAGCAGTGCAGGGACAGCGCATTCACCCCTCCACTTT.

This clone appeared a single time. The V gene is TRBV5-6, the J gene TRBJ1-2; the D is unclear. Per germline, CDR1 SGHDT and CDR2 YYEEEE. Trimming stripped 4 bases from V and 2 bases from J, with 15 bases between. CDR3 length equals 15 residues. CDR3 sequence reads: CASSPTGEKNYGYTF. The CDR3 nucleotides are TGTGCCAGCAGCCCTACGGGAGAGAAAAACTATGGCTACACCTTC.

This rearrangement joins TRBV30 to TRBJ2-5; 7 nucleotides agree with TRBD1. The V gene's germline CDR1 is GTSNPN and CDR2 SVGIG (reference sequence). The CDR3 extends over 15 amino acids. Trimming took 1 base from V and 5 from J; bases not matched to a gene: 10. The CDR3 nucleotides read TGTGCCTGGAGTGAAGGGACAGCACTTAAGGAGACCCAGTACTTC. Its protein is CAWSEGTALKETQYF. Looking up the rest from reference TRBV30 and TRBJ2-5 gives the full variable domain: SQTIHQWPATLVQPVGSPLSLECTVEGTSNPNLYWYRQAAGRGLQLLFYSVGIGQISSEVPQNLSASRPQDRQFILSSKKLLLSDSGFYLCAWSEGTALKETQYFGPGTRLLVL.

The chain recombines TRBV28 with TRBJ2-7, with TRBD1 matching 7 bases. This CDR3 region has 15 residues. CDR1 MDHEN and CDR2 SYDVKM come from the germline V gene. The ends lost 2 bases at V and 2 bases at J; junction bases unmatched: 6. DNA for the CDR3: TGTGCCAGCAGTTTAGTGGGACAGATAACCTACGAGCAGTACTTC. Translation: CASSLVGQITYEQYF.

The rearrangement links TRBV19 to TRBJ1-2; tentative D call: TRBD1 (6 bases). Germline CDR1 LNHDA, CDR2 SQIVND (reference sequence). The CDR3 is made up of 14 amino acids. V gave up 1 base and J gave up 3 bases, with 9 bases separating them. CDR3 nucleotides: TGTGCCAGTAGTATAGGTAGGGGGGACTATGGCTACACCTTC. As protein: CASSIGRGDYGYTF.

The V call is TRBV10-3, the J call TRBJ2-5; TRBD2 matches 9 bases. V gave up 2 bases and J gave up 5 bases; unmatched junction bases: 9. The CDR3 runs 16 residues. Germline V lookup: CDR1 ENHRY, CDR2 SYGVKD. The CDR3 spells CAISERAGGKSETQYF. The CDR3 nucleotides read TGTGCCATCAGTGAGAGGGCGGGAGGGAAATCGGAGACCCAGTACTTC.

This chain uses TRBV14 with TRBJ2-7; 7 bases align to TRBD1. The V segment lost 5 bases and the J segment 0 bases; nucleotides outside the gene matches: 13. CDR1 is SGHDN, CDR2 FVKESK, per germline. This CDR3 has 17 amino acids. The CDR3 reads CASSATPQGVPSYEQYF. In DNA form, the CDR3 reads TGTGCCAGCAGCGCGACCCCCCAGGGGGTGCCCTCCTACGAGCAGTACTTC. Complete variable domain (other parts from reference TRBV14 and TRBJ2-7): EAGVTQFPSHSVIEKGQTVTLRCDPISGHDNLYWYRRVMGKEIKFLLHFVKESKQDESGMPNNRFLAERTGGTYSTLKVQPAELEDSGVYFCASSATPQGVPSYEQYFGPGTRLTVT.

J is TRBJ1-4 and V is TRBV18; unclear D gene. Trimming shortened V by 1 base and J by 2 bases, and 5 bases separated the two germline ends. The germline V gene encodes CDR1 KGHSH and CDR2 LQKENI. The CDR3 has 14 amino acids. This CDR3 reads CASSPRQTNEKLFF. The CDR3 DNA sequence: TGTGCCAGCTCACCACGTCAGACTAATGAAAAACTGTTTTTT.

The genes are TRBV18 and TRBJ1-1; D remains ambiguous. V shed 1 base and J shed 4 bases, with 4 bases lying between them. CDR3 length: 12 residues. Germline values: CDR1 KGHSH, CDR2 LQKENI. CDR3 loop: CASSPHPTEAFF. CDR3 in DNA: TGTGCCAGCTCACCACACCCCACTGAAGCTTTCTTT.

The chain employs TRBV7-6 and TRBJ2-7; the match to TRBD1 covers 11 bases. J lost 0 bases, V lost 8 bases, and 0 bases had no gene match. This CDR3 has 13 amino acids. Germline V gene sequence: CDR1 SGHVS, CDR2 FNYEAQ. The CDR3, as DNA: TGTGCCAGCGGGACAGGGGGCTCCTACGAGCAGTACTTC. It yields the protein CASGTGGSYEQYF.